These 10 T cell receptor beta chains came from one sample sequenced in a study of control samples from healthy donors and cancer patients. Produced via immunoSEQ multiplex PCR; TCRdb's table is partial and in-frame only. The sample lists some 150,000 clones; 93% were seen once. The sample taken for sequencing was blood. These receptors were obtained from a man aged 45-65 years in good health.

V and J are TRBV7-2 and TRBJ2-4; tentatively, D is TRBD1 (5 bases). Germline loops: CDR1 SGHTA, CDR2 FQGNSA. V dropped 5 bases and J dropped 0 bases, with 11 bases sitting between them. The CDR3 sequence is 15 residues long. CDR3 amino acids: CASSLQAVAKNIQYF. The CDR3 DNA sequence: TGTGCCAGCAGCCTACAGGCTGTAGCCAAAAACATTCAGTACTTC.

The chain is built from TRBV6-2 or TRBV6-3 and TRBJ2-7; the D is unclear. V lost 3 bases and J lost 2, with 14 bases in between. Germline assignment: CDR1 MNHEY and CDR2 SVGEGT. The CDR3 totals 15 residues. The CDR3 loop reads CASSYYLLSPYEQYF. The CDR3 nucleotides are TGTGCCAGCAGTTATTACCTTCTGAGTCCCTACGAGCAGTACTTC.

This clone showed up just a few times. The chain recombines TRBV5-1 with TRBJ1-3; 7 nucleotides agree with TRBD1. Per the germline V gene, CDR1 is SGHRS and CDR2 is YFSETQ. Trimming at V came to 5 bases and at J to 0 bases, leaving 8 bases not matched to a gene. The CDR3 loop spans 16 amino acids. In DNA form, the CDR3 reads TGCGCCAGCAGTCGAGGGACAGCGCGCTCTGGAAACACCATATATTTT. Protein: CASSRGTARSGNTIYF.

The chain employs TRBV28 and TRBJ1-5, with TRBD1 matching over 7 bases. CDR3 length equals 15 residues. CDR1 is MDHEN, CDR2 SYDVKM, per germline. V shed 5 bases and J 0 bases; nucleotides not matched to a gene: 4. CDR3 sequence: CASSGDRYSNQPQHF. The CDR3 nucleotides read TGTGCCAGCAGTGGGGACAGATATAGCAATCAGCCCCAGCATTTT.

The V and J genes are TRBV7-3 and TRBJ2-1; D gene uncertain. The CDR3 has 14 amino acids. Germline assignment: CDR1 SGHTA and CDR2 FQGTGA. The V end lost 4 bases, the J end lost 4 bases, and 11 bases lay between the germline ends. In DNA form, the CDR3 reads TGTGCCAGCAGCTCGCGGAATCAGTACAATGAGCAGTTCTTC. Translating it yields CASSSRNQYNEQFF.

The V and J genes are TRBV7-9 and TRBJ2-7; 7 bases map to TRBD1. Trimming removed 4 bases from V and 5 bases from J; junction bases left unmatched: 5. CDR3 size: 13 residues. The germline CDR1 and CDR2 sequences are SEHNR and FQNEAQ (reference sequence). In DNA form, the CDR3 reads TGTGCCAGCAGCTCGGGGACAGTCCACGAGCAGTACTTC. Residues: CASSSGTVHEQYF.

This rearrangement joins TRBV5-4 to TRBJ2-5; 7 bases are shared with TRBD2. The CDR3 is made up of 15 amino acids. The germline CDR1 and CDR2 sequences are SGHNT and YYREEE (reference sequence). After removal of 0 bases from V and 5 bases from J, the junction contained 7 bases not matched to a gene. The CDR3 bases are TGTGCCAGCAGCTTGGACGGGAGGAGCGGGGAGACCCAGTACTTC. Its translation is CASSLDGRSGETQYF.

The V gene is TRBV12-3 or TRBV12-4, the J gene TRBJ2-2, with D possibly being TRBD2 (5 bases). V was pared by 6 bases and J by 6 bases, with 11 bases between. This CDR3 region has 13 residues. As DNA, the CDR3 is TGTGCCAGCAGCATCTTGGAGGCCGGGGAGCTGTTTTTT. It is translated as CASSILEAGELFF.

This chain uses TRBV7-2 with TRBJ2-7; perhaps TRBD2 as D (6 bases). The V gene lost 1 base and the J gene lost 2 bases, with 12 bases spanning the gap. Germline lookup yields CDR1 SGHTA and CDR2 FQGNSA. The CDR3 spans 15 residues. CDR3 sequence reads: CASSLGASAAYEQYF. CDR3 DNA: TGTGCCAGCAGCTTAGGGGCTAGCGCTGCCTACGAGCAGTACTTC.

The V gene is TRBV11-1, the J gene TRBJ2-1; 9 bases agree with TRBD2. Germline CDR1 and CDR2: SGHAT and FQDESV (reference sequence). CDR3 length: 17 residues. J gave up 6 bases and V 0 bases, and 9 bases lay outside the gene matches. This chain's CDR3 is CASSLAAQAGGSNEQFF. CDR3 bases: TGTGCCAGCAGCTTAGCGGCTCAGGCGGGAGGGTCCAATGAGCAGTTCTTC. Full variable domain (outside the CDR3, taken from reference TRBV11-1 and TRBJ2-1): EAEVAQSPRYKITEKSQAVAFWCDPISGHATLYWYRQILGQGPELLVQFQDESVVDDSQLPKDRFSAERLKGVDSTLKIQPAELGDSAMYLCASSLAAQAGGSNEQFFGPGTRLTVL.